The 20 T cell receptor beta chains listed next were all sequenced from one sample in a study of regulatory and conventional T cells in RAG deficiency. The assay was immunoSEQ multiplex PCR, and TCRdb's table has in-frame clones only and misses some. This sample yields approximately 21,000 clones, of which 95% to 97% are seen a single time; 1.3% belongs to the top ten. Genomic DNA came from blood conventional CD4+ T cells gated CD25-low CD127-high. The same sample was also used in a study of regulatory T cells. Turning to that study: Primers: 52 TRBV forward and 13 TRBJ reverse.

The sequencing sample was made of CD25- CD4+ T cells sorted from blood. These receptors were collected from a human donor in good health.

Worth noting for this clone: Compared with germline, one end of the junction differs, possibly owing to a read error. The chain couples TRBV7-2 to TRBJ2-7; 10 bases are a match to TRBD1. The CDR3 extends over 13 amino acids. Germline V gene sequence: CDR1 SGHTA, CDR2 FQGNSA. CDR3 loop: CASSLGMTGGMDF. The CDR3 DNA follows: TGTGCCAGCAGCTTAGGCATGACAGGGGGCATGGACTTC.

The chain recombines TRBV5-1 with TRBJ1-6; D is unclear. This CDR3 is 15 amino acids long. Germline loops: CDR1 SGHRS, CDR2 YFSETQ. V lost 0 bases and J lost 7, with 11 bases in between. The DNA for the CDR3 is TGCGCCAGCAGCTTGGGGGCAGGACTAAATTCACCCCTCCACTTT. Its translation: CASSLGAGLNSPLHF. The full variable domain, rest sourced from reference TRBV5-1 and TRBJ1-6, is KAGVTQTPRYLIKTRGQQVTLSCSPISGHRSVSWYQQTPGQGLQFLFEYFSETQRNKGNFPGRFSGRQFSNSRSEMNVSTLELGDSALYLCASSLGAGLNSPLHFGNGTRLTVT.

The V call is TRBV30, the J call TRBJ2-1; no firm D call. The CDR3 runs to 13 residues. The germline V gene has CDR1 GTSNPN and CDR2 SVGIG (reference sequence). V was pared by 4 bases and J by 3 bases, with 10 bases between. The CDR3 DNA sequence: TGTGCCTGGATGGCTGAAAACTACAATGAGCAGTTCTTC. Its protein is CAWMAENYNEQFF.

V gene TRBV6-5 combines with J gene TRBJ1-3; D unclear. CDR3 length: 15 residues. Trimming cost V 5 bases and J 0 bases, with 11 bases left between them. Germline CDR1 is MNHEY and CDR2 is SVGAGI. CDR3: CASSPQTSSGNTIYF. CDR3 DNA sequence: TGTGCCAGCAGTCCTCAAACTTCCTCTGGAAACACCATATATTTT.

The chain employs TRBV5-6 and TRBJ1-3; 9 nucleotides agree with TRBD1. The CDR3 length is 15 residues. CDR1 SGHDT and CDR2 YYEEEE come from the germline V gene. Trimming removed 2 bases from V and 3 bases from J; junction bases left unmatched: 3. The CDR3 loop is CASSFLTGGGNTIYF. The CDR3 DNA is TGTGCCAGCAGCTTTTTGACAGGGGGTGGAAACACCATATATTTT.

The CDR3 loop reads CASSSGDRGSYEQYF. The CDR3 DNA sequence: TGTGCCAGCAGCTCAGGGGACAGGGGGAGCTACGAGCAGTACTTC. V usage is TRBV5-5 and J usage is TRBJ2-7; 11 bases match TRBD1. CDR1 SGHKS and CDR2 YYEKEE come from the germline V gene (reference sequence). With V trimmed by 3 bases and J by 3 bases, 5 bases remained unmatched. The CDR3 extends over 15 amino acids. The full variable domain, completed using reference TRBV5-5 and TRBJ2-7, is DAGVTQSPTHLIKTRGQQVTLRCSPISGHKSVSWYQQVLGQGPQFIFQYYEKEERGRGNFPDRFSARQFPNYSSELNVNALLLGDSALYLCASSSGDRGSYEQYFGPGTRLTVT.

The genes are TRBV27 and TRBJ1-1; 7 bases are a match to TRBD1. V lost 9 bases, J lost 4 bases, and 14 bases stayed unmatched. Germline V lookup: CDR1 MNHEY, CDR2 SMNVEV (reference sequence). The length of the CDR3 is 15 residues. Written as DNA, the CDR3 is TGTGCCAGTCAAAAGACAGGGTCCAGTTTCACTGAAGCTTTCTTT. Protein sequence: CASQKTGSSFTEAFF.

V usage is TRBV15 and J usage is TRBJ1-1; D may be TRBD1 (6 bases). Germline CDR1 is LNHNV and CDR2 is YYDKDF (reference sequence). This CDR3 is built from 15 residues. Trimming took 1 base from V and 5 from J, leaving 14 bases between them. The CDR3 bases are TGTGCCACCAGCAGAGGAACAGGGACCAAGACTGAAGCTTTCTTT. As protein: CATSRGTGTKTEAFF.

The V gene is TRBV7-9, the J gene TRBJ1-2; D remains ambiguous. Germline V lookup: CDR1 SEHNR, CDR2 FQNEAQ (reference sequence). The length of the CDR3 is 13 residues. V lost 2 bases and J 5 bases, leaving 9 bases between the germline ends. CDR3 loop: CASSLSMLYGYTF. The DNA of the CDR3 is TGTGCCAGCAGCTTATCTATGCTATATGGCTACACCTTC.

This clone was seen once. The V and J genes are TRBV6-5 and TRBJ2-7; TRBD1 agrees at 7 bases. CDR3 length: 13 amino acids. Germline-derived CDR1 and CDR2 are MNHEY and SVGAGI. V dropped 6 bases and J dropped 3; count of bases not matched to a gene: 5. CDR3 sequence (DNA): TGTGCCAGCAGGAGGACAGGCCTCTACGAGCAGTACTTC. As protein: CASRRTGLYEQYF.

CDR3 bases: TGTGCCAGCATAACAGGTTTTGAGACAGATACGCAGTATTTT. This encodes CASITGFETDTQYF. The V gene is TRBV7-9, the J gene TRBJ2-3, with D possibly matching TRBD1 (5 bases). The CDR3 has 14 amino acids. CDR1 and CDR2 (germline): SEHNR, FQNEAQ (reference sequence). V lost 7 bases and J lost 3, with 14 bases in between.

The rearrangement joins TRBV7-2 to TRBJ2-3, with 9 bases lining up with TRBD2. There are 15 residues in the CDR3. Trimming removed 6 bases from V and 1 base from J; junction bases left unmatched: 5. The germline gives CDR1 SGHTA, CDR2 FQGNSA. The CDR3 reads CASSQIAGGTDTQYF. The CDR3 DNA sequence: TGTGCCAGCAGTCAGATAGCGGGGGGCACAGATACGCAGTATTTT.

The genes are TRBV7-2 and TRBJ2-1; 15 nucleotides align to TRBD2. This CDR3 has 15 amino acids. V trimming: 3 bases; J trimming: 8 bases; junction bases outside the gene matches: 2. CDR1 and CDR2 (germline): SGHTA, FQGNSA. CDR3 coding DNA: TGTGCCAGCAGCTTCGGGACTAGCGGGGGGTATGAGCAGTTCTTC. Translating gives CASSFGTSGGYEQFF.

The chain links TRBV5-1 to TRBJ1-5; D is uncertain. From germline, CDR1 is SGHRS and CDR2 YFSETQ. V lost 4 bases and J 2 bases, leaving 13 bases between the germline ends. The CDR3 has 15 amino acids. The CDR3 is CASSPLPTGNQPQHF. The CDR3 DNA follows: TGCGCCAGCAGCCCGCTCCCCACGGGCAATCAGCCCCAGCATTTT.

The CDR3 region is CASSRGGPANTGELFF. The DNA of the CDR3 is TGTGCCAGCTCACGCGGGGGCCCAGCCAACACCGGGGAGCTGTTTTTT. The chain combines TRBV18 with TRBJ2-2; TRBD2 is a possible D gene (7 bases). V dropped 4 bases and J dropped 2 bases, with 14 bases sitting between them. This CDR3 region has 16 residues. The germline V gene encodes CDR1 KGHSH and CDR2 LQKENI.

The chain recombines TRBV2 with TRBJ1-1, with D possibly matching TRBD1 (5 bases). This CDR3 is 16 amino acids long. Germline lookup yields CDR1 SNHLY and CDR2 FYNNEI. The CDR3 DNA reads TGTGTCCAGCCGAAAGGGGTGAATAGGATGAACACTGAAGCTTTCTTT. It codes for CVQPKGVNRMNTEAFF.

This rearrangement joins TRBV30 to TRBJ2-5; D is possibly TRBD2 (5 bases). This CDR3 comprises 16 residues. Trimming took off 3 bases at V and 6 bases at J, with 23 bases between the two ends. Germline CDR1 is GTSNPN and CDR2 is SVGIG (reference sequence). CDR3 amino acids: CAWREWGKADEKTQYF. The CDR3 nucleotides read TGTGCCTGGAGGGAGTGGGGAAAAGCGGACGAGAAGACCCAGTACTTC.

This chain joins TRBV7-2 and TRBJ2-1; 9 bases line up with TRBD2. Germline CDR1 and CDR2: SGHTA and FQGNSA. The length of the CDR3 is 14 residues. The V segment lost 4 bases and the J segment 15 bases; nucleotides outside the gene matches: 13. Here the CDR3 reads CASSSSTGERGAFF. Written as DNA, the CDR3 is TGTGCCAGCAGCTCCTCAACCGGGGAGCGGGGGGCGTTCTTC.

As concerns this clone: The sample contains more than one DNA sequence encoding this CDR3. V and J are TRBV7-9 and TRBJ2-3; TRBD2 aligns across 10 bases. CDR1 and CDR2 from the germline V gene are SEHNR and FQNEAQ (reference sequence). J lost 6 bases, V lost 2 bases, and 17 bases had no gene match. This CDR3 region has 19 residues. The CDR3 DNA reads as TGTGCCAGCAGCTTAAGGGGGGGTTTAGCTAGCGGGGGCCAGGATACGCAGTATTTT. It codes for CASSLRGGLASGGQDTQYF. Full variable domain (outside the CDR3, taken from reference TRBV7-9 and TRBJ2-3): DTGVSQNPRHKITKRGQNVTFRCDPISEHNRLYWYRQTLGQGPEFLTYFQNEAQLEKSRLLSDRFSAERPKGSFSTLEIQRTEQGDSAMYLCASSLRGGLASGGQDTQYFGPGTRLTVL.

The chain employs TRBV9 and TRBJ2-1; 7 positions agree with TRBD1. With V trimmed by 0 bases and J by 2 bases, 5 bases remained unmatched. CDR3 length: 16 residues. Looked up from germline, CDR1 is SGDLS and CDR2 is YYNGEE. The CDR3 DNA reads as TGTGCCAGCAGCGTAGGGGGGACAGTCCCCTACAATGAGCAGTTCTTC. Its translation: CASSVGGTVPYNEQFF.